This TCR beta chain emerged from a study of human T cells and chemical hapten exposure. Germline values: CDR1 SGHAT, CDR2 FQNNGV. Trimming cost V 3 bases and J 4 bases, with 12 bases left between them. CDR3 size: 15 residues. Details on this clonotype: The antigen remains undetermined.

Study findings and constraints: Relative to control repertoires, expanded TCRs gave rise to significantly more large CDR3 similarity clusters.

Via MiXCR, TCRdb re-called the RACE reads, giving one row per CDR3 protein. The table has about 270,000 distinct CDR3 sequences, roughly 7.4% seen once; the top ten hold roughly 1.2%. The time point here: pre-sensitization, week 0. Described treatment: therapeutic diphenylcyclopropenone sensitization with weekly scalp DPC. The J gene is TRBJ2-2, the V gene TRBV11-2, with a weak D call TRBD1 (6 bases). The origin of this receptor is a young man with alopecia areata. Some clones in this sample may be carry-over from other donors' samples. Sequences were derived from whole blood, sampled in connection with sensitization to the hapten diphenylcyclopropenone (DPC). Here the CDR3 DNA reads TGTGCCAGCAGCTTTTGGGGGCCCTCCACCGGGGAGCTGTTTTTT. Translation: CASSFWGPSTGELFF.